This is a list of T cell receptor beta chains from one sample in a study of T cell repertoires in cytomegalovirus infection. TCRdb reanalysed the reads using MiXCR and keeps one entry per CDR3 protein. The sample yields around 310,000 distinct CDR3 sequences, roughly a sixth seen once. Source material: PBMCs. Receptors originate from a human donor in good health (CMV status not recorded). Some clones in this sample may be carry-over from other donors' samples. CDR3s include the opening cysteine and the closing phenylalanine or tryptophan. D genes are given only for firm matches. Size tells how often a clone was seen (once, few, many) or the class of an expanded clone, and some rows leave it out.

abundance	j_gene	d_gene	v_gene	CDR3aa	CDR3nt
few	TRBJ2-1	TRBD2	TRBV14	CASSQDSGVYNEQFF	TGTGCCAGCAGCCAAGATAGCGGGGTCTACAATGAGCAGTTCTTC
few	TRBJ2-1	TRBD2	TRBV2	CASSGGLAGANEQFF	TGTGCCAGCAGTGGGGGACTAGCGGGGGCCAATGAGCAGTTCTTC
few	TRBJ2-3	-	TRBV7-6	CASSLAGAAQDTQYF	TGTGCCAGCAGCCTTGCGGGGGCGGCTCAAGATACGCAGTATTTT
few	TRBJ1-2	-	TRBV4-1	CASSQESLVSGYTF	TGCGCCAGCAGCCAAGAAAGTCTGGTTTCTGGCTACACCTTC
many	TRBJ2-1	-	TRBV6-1	CASQRGTPYNEQFF	TGTGCCAGCCAAAGAGGCACACCCTACAATGAGCAGTTCTTC
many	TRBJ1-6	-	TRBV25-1	CASPLSGNREKNYNSPLHF	TGTGCCAGCCCTCTTTCGGGAAACAGGGAGAAAAATTATAATTCACCCCTCCACTTT
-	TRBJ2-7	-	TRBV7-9	CASSPQGVGEQYF	TGTGCCAGCAGCCCCCAAGGAGTCGGAGAGCAGTACTTC
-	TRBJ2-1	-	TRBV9	CASSVSQGTYNEQFF	TGTGCCAGCAGCGTTAGCCAGGGGACTTACAATGAGCAGTTCTTC
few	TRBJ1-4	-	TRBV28	CASSLSQGQTNEKLFF	TGTGCCAGCAGTTTGAGCCAGGGACAAACGAATGAAAAACTGTTTTTT
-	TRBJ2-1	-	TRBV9	CASSELRTSYNEQFF	TGTGCCAGCAGCGAGCTACGAACCTCCTACAATGAGCAGTTCTTC
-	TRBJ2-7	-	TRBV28	CASTLRGPPYEQYF	TGTGCCAGCACCCTCCGGGGACCCCCCTACGAGCAGTACTTC
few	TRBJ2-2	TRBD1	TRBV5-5	CASSFRQGVNTGELFF	TGTGCCAGCAGCTTCCGACAGGGGGTAAACACCGGGGAGCTGTTTTTT
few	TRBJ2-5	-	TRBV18	CASSPTGTTGETQYF	TGTGCCAGCTCACCTACAGGGACCACCGGAGAGACCCAGTACTTC
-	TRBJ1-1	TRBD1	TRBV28	CASSEPQKGASEAFF	TGTGCCAGCAGTGAACCCCAAAAGGGGGCTAGTGAAGCTTTCTTT
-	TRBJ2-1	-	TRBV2	CASSGQGSSYNEQFF	TGTGCCAGCAGTGGTCAGGGGAGCTCCTACAATGAGCAGTTCTTC
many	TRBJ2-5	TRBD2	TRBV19	CASSAGLVQETQYF	TGTGCCAGTAGTGCCGGACTAGTTCAAGAGACCCAGTACTTC
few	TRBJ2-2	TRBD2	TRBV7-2	CASSRLAGGLYTGELFF	TGTGCCAGCAGCCGACTAGCGGGGGGGCTGTACACCGGGGAGCTGTTTTTT
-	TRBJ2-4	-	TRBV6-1	CASSEVYSLGGIQYF	TGTGCCAGCAGTGAAGTTTACAGCTTAGGGGGCATTCAGTACTTC
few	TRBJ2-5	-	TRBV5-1	CASSPGAPPQETQYF	TGCGCCAGCAGCCCCGGGGCACCGCCCCAAGAGACCCAGTACTTC
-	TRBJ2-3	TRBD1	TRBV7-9	CASREQGTIVDTQYF	TGTGCCAGCAGGGAACAGGGGACCATCGTCGATACGCAGTATTTT
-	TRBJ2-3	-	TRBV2	CASSDRGFGTDTQYF	TGTGCCAGCAGTGACAGGGGCTTTGGCACAGATACGCAGTATTTT
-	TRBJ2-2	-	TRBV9	CASSATRQNTGELFF	TGTGCCAGCAGCGCCACCCGACAGAACACCGGGGAGCTGTTTTTT
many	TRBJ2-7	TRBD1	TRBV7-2	CASSLRGQGPYEQYF	TGTGCCAGCAGCTTAAGGGGACAGGGCCCCTACGAGCAGTACTTC
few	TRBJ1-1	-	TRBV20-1	CSARGLGAKNTEAFF	TGCAGTGCTAGAGGCTTAGGGGCCAAGAACACTGAAGCTTTCTTT
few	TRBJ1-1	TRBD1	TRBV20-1	CSGGQAFSTEAFF	TGCAGTGGGGGACAGGCGTTCTCCACTGAAGCTTTCTTT
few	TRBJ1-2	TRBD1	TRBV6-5	CASSSGTAIYGYTF	TGTGCCAGCAGTTCTGGGACAGCTATCTATGGCTACACCTTC
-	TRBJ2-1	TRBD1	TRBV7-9	CASTWGDRVSNEQFF	TGTGCCAGCACCTGGGGGGACAGGGTATCCAATGAGCAGTTCTTC
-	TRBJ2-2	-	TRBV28	CASWLGPTNTGELFF	TGTGCCAGTTGGTTAGGCCCGACGAACACCGGGGAGCTGTTTTTT
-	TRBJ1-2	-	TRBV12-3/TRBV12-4	CASSFDGVDYGYTF	TGTGCCAGCAGTTTTGACGGGGTGGACTATGGCTACACCTTC
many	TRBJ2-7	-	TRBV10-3	CAISESGARYEQYF	TGTGCCATCAGTGAGTCGGGAGCCAGATACGAGCAGTACTTC
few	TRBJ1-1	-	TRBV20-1	CSARLTGAFF	TGCAGTGCTAGGCTCACTGGAGCTTTCTTT
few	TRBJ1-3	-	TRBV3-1	CASSRRGVSGNTIYF	TGTGCCAGCAGCCGACGGGGGGTCTCTGGAAACACCATATATTTT
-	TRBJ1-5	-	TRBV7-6	CASSLDGGSYQPQHF	TGTGCCAGCAGCTTAGATGGGGGGTCTTATCAGCCCCAGCATTTT
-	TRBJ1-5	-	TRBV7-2	CASSLEGEWSNQPQRF	TGTGCCAGCAGCTTAGAAGGGGAGTGGAGCAATCAGCCCCAGCGTTTT
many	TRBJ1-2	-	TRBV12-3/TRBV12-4	CASSVYRDSNYGYTF	TGTGCCAGCAGTGTATACAGGGATTCTAACTATGGCTACACCTTC
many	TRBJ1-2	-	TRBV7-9	CASSLAPGNGYTF	TGTGCCAGCAGCTTAGCACCAGGGAATGGCTACACCTTC
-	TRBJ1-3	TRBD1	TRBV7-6	CASSLAGTAVTGNTIYF	TGTGCCAGCAGCTTAGCGGGGACAGCGGTCACTGGAAACACCATATATTTT
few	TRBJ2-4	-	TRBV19	CASSPGIAKNIQYF	TGTGCCAGTAGCCCCGGGATAGCCAAAAACATTCAGTACTTC
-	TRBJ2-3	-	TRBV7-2	CASSRNLRGGGGHYTQYF	TGTGCCAGCAGCCGGAACCTAAGGGGGGGGGGGGGGCATTATACGCAGTATTTT
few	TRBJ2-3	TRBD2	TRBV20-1	CSARTSGEQDTQYF	TGCAGTGCTCGGACTAGCGGGGAGCAGGATACGCAGTATTTT
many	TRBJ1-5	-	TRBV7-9	CASSFSGSNQPQHF	TGTGCCAGCAGCTTTTCGGGTAGCAATCAGCCCCAGCATTTT
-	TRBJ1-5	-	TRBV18	CASSPRPGIAGSNQPQHF	TGTGCCAGCTCACCACGACCAGGGATCGCGGGGAGCAATCAGCCCCAGCATTTT
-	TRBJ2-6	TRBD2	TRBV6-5	CASSYSMVAGSGANVLTF	TGTGCCAGCAGTTACTCGATGGTAGCGGGGTCTGGGGCCAACGTCCTGACTTTC
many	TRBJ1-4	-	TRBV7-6	CASSLNSGISTNEKLFF	TGTGCCAGCAGCTTAAATTCTGGGATATCAACTAATGAAAAACTGTTTTTT
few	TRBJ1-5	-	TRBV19	CASSMGGTRADQPQHF	TGTGCCAGTAGTATGGGAGGGACCCGGGCCGATCAGCCCCAGCATTTT
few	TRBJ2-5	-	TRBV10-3	CAISYPGQPRETQYF	TGTGCCATCAGTTATCCGGGGCAGCCCAGGGAGACCCAGTACTTC
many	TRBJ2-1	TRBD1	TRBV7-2	CASSYDRANEQFF	TGTGCCAGCAGTTACGACAGGGCTAATGAGCAGTTCTTC
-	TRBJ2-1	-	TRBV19	CASSIGTRRDSSYNEQFF	TGTGCCAGTAGTATTGGGACTCGCAGGGACAGCTCCTACAATGAGCAGTTCTTC
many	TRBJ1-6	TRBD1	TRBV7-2	CASSWRQGQSPLHF	TGTGCCAGCAGCTGGCGACAGGGACAATCACCCCTCCACTTT
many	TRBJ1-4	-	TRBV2	CASSGHPTDGGKLFF	TGTGCCAGCAGTGGGCATCCCACTGACGGTGGAAAACTGTTTTTT
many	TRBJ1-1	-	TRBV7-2	CASSTQVNTEAFF	TGTGCCAGCAGCACACAGGTGAACACTGAAGCTTTCTTT
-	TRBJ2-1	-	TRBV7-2	CASSPPYEISEQFF	TGTGCCAGCAGCCCGCCATATGAAATTAGTGAGCAGTTCTTC
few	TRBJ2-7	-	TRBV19	CASSPGDRHSYEQYF	TGTGCCAGTAGTCCTGGGGACCGGCACTCCTACGAGCAGTACTTC
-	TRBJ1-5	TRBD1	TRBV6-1	CASRKATGGGNQPQHF	TGTGCCAGCAGAAAGGCCACAGGGGGCGGCAATCAGCCCCAGCATTTT
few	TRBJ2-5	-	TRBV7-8	CASSGRGAEVQETQYF	TGTGCCAGCAGCGGTCGCGGGGCAGAGGTTCAGGAGACCCAGTACTTC
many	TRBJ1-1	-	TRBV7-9	CASSSVGNTEAFF	TGTGCCAGCAGCTCGGTGGGAAACACTGAAGCTTTCTTT
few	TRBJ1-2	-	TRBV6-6	CASSYQDGYTF	TGTGCCAGCAGTTACCAGGATGGCTACACCTTC
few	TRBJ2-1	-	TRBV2	CASSGVEQFF	TGTGCCAGCAGTGGTGTTGAGCAGTTCTTC
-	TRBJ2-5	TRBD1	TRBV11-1	CASSAGQGRQETQYF	TGTGCCAGCAGCGCGGGACAGGGGAGGCAAGAGACCCAGTACTTC
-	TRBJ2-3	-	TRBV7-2	CASSPGVGRTDTQYF	TGTGCCAGCAGCCCCGGGGTCGGACGCACAGATACGCAGTATTTT